This TCR beta chain emerged from a study of shared clonotypes between healthy human individuals. Study context: CD4 naive and CD4 memory each took three plates per donor, while CD8 naive took two and CD8 memory one. Whole-study findings and limits: When compared with the clonotypes that were shared by all four sorted-subset donors, the non-shared clonotypes turned out to have lower generation probabilities.

Naive CD8 populations comprised CD45RO-negative cells positively selected for CCR7, excluding terminally differentiated effector memory CD45RA+ cells. The assay was immunoSEQ multiplex PCR, and TCRdb's table has in-frame clones only and misses some. This sample has about 2.2 million clones, with about 93% found just once. Notes on this clone: Its antigen is not identified. The sample has other DNA sequences that encode this CDR3 too.

From germline, CDR1 is SEHNR and CDR2 FQNEAQ (reference sequence). The CDR3 contains 16 residues. After removal of 5 bases from V and 0 bases from J, the junction contained 4 bases not matched to a gene. The receptor's source is a man between 18 and 29 years old in good health. Some clones in this sample may be carry-over from other donors' samples. The V call is TRBV7-9, the J call TRBJ2-2; 9 nucleotides agree with TRBD1. The sequencing input was naive CD8+ T cells from PBMCs. This CDR3 reads CASSPRTGANTGELFF. The CDR3 region has the DNA TGTGCCAGCAGCCCACGGACAGGGGCGAACACCGGGGAGCTGTTTTTT.